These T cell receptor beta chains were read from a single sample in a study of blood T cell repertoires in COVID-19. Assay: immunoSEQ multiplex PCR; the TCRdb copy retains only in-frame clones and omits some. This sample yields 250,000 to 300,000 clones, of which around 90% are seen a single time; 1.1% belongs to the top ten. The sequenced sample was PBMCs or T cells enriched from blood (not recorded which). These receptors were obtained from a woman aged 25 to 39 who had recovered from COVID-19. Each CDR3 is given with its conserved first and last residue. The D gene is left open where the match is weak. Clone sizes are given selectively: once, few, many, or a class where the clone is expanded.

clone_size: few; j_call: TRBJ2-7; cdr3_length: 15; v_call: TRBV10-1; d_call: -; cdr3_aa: CASSDPRGLDYEQYF; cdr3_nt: TGCGCCAGCAGTGACCCAAGGGGACTCGACTACGAGCAGTACTTC
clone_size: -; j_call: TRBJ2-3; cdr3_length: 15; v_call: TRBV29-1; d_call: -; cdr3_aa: CSVEGQPSSTDTQYF; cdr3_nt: TGCAGCGTTGAAGGGCAGCCTAGCAGCACAGATACGCAGTATTTT
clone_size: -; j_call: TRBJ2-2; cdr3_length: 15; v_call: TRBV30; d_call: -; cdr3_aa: CASDSFPSNTGELFF; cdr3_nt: TGTGCCTCGGACTCCTTTCCTTCGAACACCGGGGAGCTGTTTTTT
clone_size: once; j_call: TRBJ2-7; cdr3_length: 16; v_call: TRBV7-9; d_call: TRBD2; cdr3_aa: CASSSLTSGSAYEQYF; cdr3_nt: TGTGCCAGCAGCTCCCTGACTAGCGGGAGCGCCTACGAGCAGTACTTC
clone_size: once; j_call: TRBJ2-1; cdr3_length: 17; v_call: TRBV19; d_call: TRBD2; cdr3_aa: CASSIDPGTSGNNEQFF; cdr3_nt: TGTGCCAGTAGTATAGATCCAGGGACTAGCGGAAACAATGAGCAGTTCTTC
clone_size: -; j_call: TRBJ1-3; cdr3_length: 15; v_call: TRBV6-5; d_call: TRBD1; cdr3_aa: CASSRGQASGNTIYF; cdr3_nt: TGTGCCAGCAGTCGTGGACAGGCATCTGGAAACACCATATATTTT
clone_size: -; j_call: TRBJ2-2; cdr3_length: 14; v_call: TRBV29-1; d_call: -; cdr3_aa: CSVDGGAGGGELFF; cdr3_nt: TGCAGCGTTGATGGGGGCGCTGGGGGCGGGGAGCTGTTTTTT
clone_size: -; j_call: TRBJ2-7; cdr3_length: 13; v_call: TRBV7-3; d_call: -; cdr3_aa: CASSLGTVYEQYF; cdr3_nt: TGTGCCAGCAGCCTTGGGACTGTCTACGAGCAGTACTTC
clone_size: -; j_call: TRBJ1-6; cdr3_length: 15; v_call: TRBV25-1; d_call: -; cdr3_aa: CASSEWAGHNSPLHF; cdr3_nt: TGTGCCAGCAGTGAATGGGCAGGGCATAATTCACCCCTCCACTTT
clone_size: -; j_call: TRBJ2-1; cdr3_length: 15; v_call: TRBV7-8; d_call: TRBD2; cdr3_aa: CASSLDTSGYNEQFF; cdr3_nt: TGTGCCAGCAGCTTAGACACTAGCGGCTACAATGAGCAGTTCTTC
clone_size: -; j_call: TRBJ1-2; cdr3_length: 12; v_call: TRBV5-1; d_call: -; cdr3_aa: CASSLAGNGYTF; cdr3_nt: TGCGCCAGCAGCTTGGCGGGAAATGGCTACACCTTC
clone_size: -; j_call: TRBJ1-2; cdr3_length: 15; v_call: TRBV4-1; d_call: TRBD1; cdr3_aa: CASSPRDRDNYGYTF; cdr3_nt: TGCGCCAGCAGCCCCCGGGACAGGGATAACTATGGCTACACCTTC
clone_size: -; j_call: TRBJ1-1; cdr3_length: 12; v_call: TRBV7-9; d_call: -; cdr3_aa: CASSPGHHKAFF; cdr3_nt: TGTGCCAGCAGTCCCGGACACCATAAAGCTTTCTTT
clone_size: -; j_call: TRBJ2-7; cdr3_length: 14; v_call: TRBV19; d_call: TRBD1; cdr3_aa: CASSLDRDDYEQYF; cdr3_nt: TGTGCCAGTAGCCTCGACAGGGATGACTACGAGCAGTACTTC
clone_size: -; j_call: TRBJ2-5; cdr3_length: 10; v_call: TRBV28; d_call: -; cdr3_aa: CASSGETQYF; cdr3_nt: TGTGCCAGCAGCGGTGAGACCCAGTACTTC
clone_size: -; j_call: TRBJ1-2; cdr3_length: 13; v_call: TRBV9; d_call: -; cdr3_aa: CASSVAGGSGYTF; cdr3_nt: TGTGCCAGCAGCGTAGCTGGAGGCTCTGGCTACACCTTC
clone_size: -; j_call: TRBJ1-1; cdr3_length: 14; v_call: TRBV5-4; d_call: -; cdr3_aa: CASSQADSNTEAFF; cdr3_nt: TGTGCCAGCAGCCAAGCCGACAGTAACACTGAAGCTTTCTTT
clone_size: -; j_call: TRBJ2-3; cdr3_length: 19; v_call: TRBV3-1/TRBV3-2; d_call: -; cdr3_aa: CASSQETVRAGPGTDTQYF; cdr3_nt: TGTGCCAGCAGCCAAGAGACGGTCCGGGCAGGGCCTGGCACAGATACGCAGTATTTT
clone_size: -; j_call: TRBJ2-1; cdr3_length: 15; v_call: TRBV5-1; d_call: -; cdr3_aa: CASSLEQARRDEQFF; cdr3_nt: TGCGCCAGCAGCTTGGAGCAGGCCCGCAGGGATGAGCAGTTCTTC
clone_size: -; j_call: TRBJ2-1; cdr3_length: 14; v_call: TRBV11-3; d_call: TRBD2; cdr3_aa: CASSPGLAGNEQFF; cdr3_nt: TGTGCCAGCAGCCCTGGACTAGCGGGGAATGAGCAGTTCTTC
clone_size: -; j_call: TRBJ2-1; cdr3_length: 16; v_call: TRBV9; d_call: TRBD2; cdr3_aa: CASSVVASGSQNEQFF; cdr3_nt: TGTGCCAGCAGCGTAGTTGCTAGCGGGAGTCAAAATGAGCAGTTCTTC
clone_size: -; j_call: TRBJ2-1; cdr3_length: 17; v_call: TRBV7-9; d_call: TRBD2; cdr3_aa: CASSTRLAGGAYNEQFF; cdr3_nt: TGTGCCAGCAGCACCAGACTAGCGGGAGGGGCCTACAATGAGCAGTTCTTC
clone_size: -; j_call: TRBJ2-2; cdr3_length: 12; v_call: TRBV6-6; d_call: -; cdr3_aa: CASSTGPGELFF; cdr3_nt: TGTGCCAGCAGCACAGGGCCCGGGGAGCTGTTTTTT
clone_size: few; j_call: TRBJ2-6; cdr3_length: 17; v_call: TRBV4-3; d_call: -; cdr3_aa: CASSQDGGISGANVLTF; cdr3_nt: TGCGCCAGCAGCCAAGATGGGGGGATCTCTGGGGCCAACGTCCTGACTTTC
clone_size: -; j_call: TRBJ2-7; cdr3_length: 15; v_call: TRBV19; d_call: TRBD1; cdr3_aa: CASSSGQGAVREQYF; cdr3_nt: TGTGCCAGTAGTAGCGGACAGGGGGCGGTTCGCGAGCAGTACTTC
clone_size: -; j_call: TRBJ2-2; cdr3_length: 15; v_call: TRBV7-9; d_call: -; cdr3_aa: CASSPQGINTGELFF; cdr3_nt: TGTGCCAGCAGCCCACAGGGAATAAACACCGGGGAGCTGTTTTTT
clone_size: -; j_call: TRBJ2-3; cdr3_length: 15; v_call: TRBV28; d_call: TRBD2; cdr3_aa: CATLSGSGSTDTQYF; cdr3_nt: TGTGCCACCCTTAGCGGGAGTGGAAGCACAGATACGCAGTATTTT